These 19 T cell receptor beta chains originate from one sample sequenced in a study of spatial heterogeneity in lung cancer. TCRdb called the 5' RACE reads again in MiXCR, with one record for every CDR3 protein. The sample consists of around 1,200 distinct CDR3 sequences, less than 30% of them appearing once. Sample time point: blood at routine non-recurrence follow-up after resection. The sequences come from PBMCs, collected at follow-up. These receptors were collected from a male donor with early-stage non-small cell lung cancer.

This chain joins TRBV7-3 and TRBJ2-1, with unresolved D. This CDR3 is 15 amino acids long. V was clipped by 3 bases and J by 0 bases, with 9 bases between them. CDR1 is SGHTA, CDR2 FQGTGA, per germline. The CDR3 spells CASSFGGSSYNEQFF. CDR3 nucleotides: TGTGCCAGCAGCTTTGGCGGATCCTCCTACAATGAGCAGTTCTTC. Full variable domain (missing parts from reference TRBV7-3 and TRBJ2-1): GAGVSQTPSNKVTEKGKYVELRCDPISGHTALYWYRQSLGQGPEFLIYFQGTGAADDSGLPNDRFFAVRPEGSVSTLKIQRTERGDSAVYLCASSFGGSSYNEQFFGPGTRLTVL.

This clonotype counts as medium-sized. V gene TRBV6-6 combines with J gene TRBJ2-7; no clear D. The CDR3 runs 14 residues. Trimming removed 5 bases at V and 5 bases at J, with 16 bases between. The V gene's germline CDR1 is MNHNY and CDR2 SVGAGI (reference sequence). CDR3 in amino acids: CASSTLDTLDEQYF. CDR3 nucleotides: TGTGCCAGCAGTACCCTCGACACCCTCGACGAGCAGTACTTC.

This clonotype is medium-sized in the sample. The chain recombines TRBV7-9 with TRBJ2-7; D may be TRBD2 (6 bases). The germline gives CDR1 SEHNR, CDR2 FQNEAQ (reference sequence). The CDR3 runs 14 residues. Trimming stripped 3 bases from V and 2 bases from J, with 11 bases between. The CDR3 DNA reads as TGTGCCAGCAGCTTGGAGGGATTCGCCTACGAGCAGTACTTC. Protein sequence: CASSLEGFAYEQYF.

This clonotype has just a few counts. This chain links TRBV29-1 with TRBJ1-3; D is uncertain. The CDR3 runs to 13 residues. Trimming stripped 4 bases from V and 0 bases from J, with 7 bases between. Germline V gene lookup returns CDR1 SQVTM and CDR2 ANQGSEA. In nucleotides, the CDR3 is TGCAGCGTTGTAAGGAGCTCTGGAAACACCATATATTTT. Translation gives CSVVRSSGNTIYF. Combining the CDR3 with reference TRBV29-1 and TRBJ1-3 gives the whole variable domain SAVISQKPSRDICQRGTSLTIQCQVDSQVTMMFWYRQQPGQSLTLIATANQGSEATYESGFVIDKFPISRPNLTFSTLTVSNMSPEDSSIYLCSVVRSSGNTIYFGEGSWLTVV.

This clonotype was counted many times. The chain recombines TRBV7-2 with TRBJ1-4; no clear D. Germline values: CDR1 SGHTA, CDR2 FQGNSA. V lost 5 bases and J 7 bases, leaving 23 bases between the germline ends. The CDR3 has 17 amino acids. CDR3 DNA sequence: TGTGCCAGCAGCCTGTATTTGTTTGAGGGTCGAGCTGAAAAACTGTTTTTT. Its translation: CASSLYLFEGRAEKLFF.

Within the sample, this clonotype is medium-sized (0.01 to 0.1%). The chain combines TRBV7-9 with TRBJ2-7; D possibly corresponds to TRBD2 (6 bases). Germline V CDR1 and CDR2: SEHNR, FQNEAQ (reference sequence). Between the trimmed V and J ends, which lost 5 bases and 4 bases, there was a span of 12 bases. The CDR3 runs to 13 residues. Written as DNA, the CDR3 is TGTGCCAGCAGCCCCTCTAGCGATTACGAGCAGTACTTC. Translation: CASSPSSDYEQYF.

This clonotype was detected ten times or more. The chain employs TRBV2 and TRBJ2-1, with D possibly being TRBD2 (6 bases). Germline CDR1 is SNHLY and CDR2 is FYNNEI. Trimming removed 7 bases at V and 4 bases at J, with 20 bases between. The CDR3 is made up of 16 amino acids. CDR3 sequence reads: CASMAGLTREYNEQFF. CDR3 bases: TGTGCCAGCATGGCGGGGCTTACCCGAGAGTACAATGAGCAGTTCTTC.

The chain is built from TRBV28 and TRBJ1-1; D may be TRBD1 (6 bases). Germline CDR1 is MDHEN and CDR2 is SYDVKM. There are 16 residues in the CDR3. V dropped 4 bases and J dropped 2 bases, with 17 bases sitting between them. As DNA, the CDR3 is TGTGCCAGCAGTTCGGCAGGGGCGCTCCCAAACACTGAAGCTTTCTTT. Protein product: CASSSAGALPNTEAFF.

This clonotype counts as large. The J gene is TRBJ2-1, the V gene TRBV5-6; D gene ambiguous. CDR1 is SGHDT and CDR2 is YYEEEE in the germline V gene. This CDR3 has 11 residues. V lost 6 bases to trimming and J lost 6 bases, with 7 bases between them. The CDR3 DNA reads as TGTGCCAGCACCTCCCTCAATGAGCAGTTCTTC. Residues: CASTSLNEQFF.

By share, this clonotype ranks as medium-sized. The CDR3 DNA sequence: TGTGCCTGGGAAACGGGCACAGATACGCAGTATTTT. Translation: CAWETGTDTQYF. The chain uses TRBV30 and TRBJ2-3, with no clear D. The V gene's germline CDR1 is GTSNPN and CDR2 SVGIG (reference sequence). CDR3 size: 12 residues. Trimming stripped 5 bases from V and 1 base from J, with 7 bases between.

The sample holds a few counts of this clonotype. CDR3: CASSFFSGELFF. CDR3 bases: TGTGCCAGCAGCTTTTTCTCCGGGGAGCTGTTTTTT. The J gene is TRBJ2-2, the V gene TRBV5-6; no clear D. CDR1 is SGHDT, CDR2 YYEEEE, per germline. Trimming pared 2 bases from V and 6 bases from J, leaving 5 bases between. This CDR3 is 12 amino acids long.

The chain couples TRBV6-6 to TRBJ1-4; TRBD1 agrees at 8 bases. Per the germline V gene, CDR1 is MNHNY and CDR2 is SVGAGI (reference sequence). V trimming: 6 bases; J trimming: 4 bases; junction bases outside the gene matches: 7. The CDR3 totals 15 residues. The CDR3: CASRATDRGNEKLFF. CDR3 DNA: TGTGCCAGCAGAGCAACCGACAGGGGTAATGAAAAACTGTTTTTT.

By sample fraction, this clonotype is large. V gene TRBV5-1 combines with J gene TRBJ1-4, with D unresolved. CDR3 length: 15 amino acids. Deletions cut 4 bases from V and 0 bases from J, with 10 bases between. CDR1 is SGHRS, CDR2 YFSETQ, per germline. The chain's CDR3 is CASSDPTTTNEKLFF. CDR3 coding DNA: TGCGCCAGCAGCGATCCCACTACAACTAATGAAAAACTGTTTTTT.

This clonotype was recorded a few times. This sequence joins TRBV20-1 and TRBJ1-1; D is unclear. V dropped 5 bases and J dropped 4 bases, with 14 bases sitting between them. The germline V gene has CDR1 DFQATT and CDR2 SNEGSKA (reference sequence). The CDR3 length is 13 residues. DNA for the CDR3: TGCAGTGCTGGACGGACGCCGGCCACTGAAGCTTTCTTT. Translation: CSAGRTPATEAFF.

By share, this clonotype counts as large. The V and J genes are TRBV15 and TRBJ2-1, with TRBD2 identical over 9 bases. This CDR3 comprises 13 residues. V was pared by 3 bases and J by 10 bases, with 4 bases of the junction left unmatched. CDR1 and CDR2 from the germline V gene are LNHNV and YYDKDF (reference sequence). Written as DNA, the CDR3 is TGTGCCACCAGCAGGTTAGCGGGAGAGGAGCAGTTCTTC. Translated, it gives CATSRLAGEEQFF. The full variable domain, completed using reference TRBV15 and TRBJ2-1, is DAMVIQNPRYQVTQFGKPVTLSCSQTLNHNVMYWYQQKSSQAPKLLFHYYDKDFNNEADTPDNFQSRRPNTSFCFLDIRSPGLGDTAMYLCATSRLAGEEQFFGPGTRLTVL.

By share of the sample, this clonotype is medium-sized. The junction departs from germline at one end; a sequencing error may be responsible. This chain connects TRBV29-1 to TRBJ2-3, with 9 bases fitting TRBD2. The length of the CDR3 is 13 residues. CDR1 is SQVTM, CDR2 ANQGSEA, per germline. CDR3 sequence (DNA): TGCAGCGTTGAAGATGAGGCTAGCGGGGCCCCGGATTTT. This sequence encodes CSVEDEASGAPDF.

V gene TRBV25-1 combines with J gene TRBJ2-5; no firm D call. Germline CDR1 and CDR2: MGHDK and SYGVNS. The V and J ends lost 8 bases and 2 bases respectively, with 15 bases between them. This CDR3 contains 14 residues. CDR3 coding DNA: TGTGCCAGCGAGGACGAAACCGCTCAAGAGACCCAGTACTTC. Amino acids: CASEDETAQETQYF.

The chain links TRBV6-2 or TRBV6-3 to TRBJ2-3; 8 bases match TRBD1. J was trimmed by 4 bases and V by 2 bases; bases with no gene match: 5. The V gene's germline CDR1 is MNHEY and CDR2 SVGEGT. The CDR3 contains 15 residues. CDR3 loop: CASSYAAGGADTQYF. The DNA of the CDR3 is TGTGCCAGCAGTTACGCGGCAGGGGGCGCAGATACGCAGTATTTT.

This clonotype is termed medium-sized. The V and J genes are TRBV10-3 and TRBJ2-1, with D maybe TRBD2 (5 bases). In germline, CDR1 is ENHRY, CDR2 SYGVKD. The CDR3 is 17 amino acids. V was pared by 0 bases and J by 0 bases, with 12 bases between. CDR3 in DNA: TGTGCCATCAGTGAGTCGATAGCGAAGAGCTCCTACAATGAGCAGTTCTTC. Translating it yields CAISESIAKSSYNEQFF.